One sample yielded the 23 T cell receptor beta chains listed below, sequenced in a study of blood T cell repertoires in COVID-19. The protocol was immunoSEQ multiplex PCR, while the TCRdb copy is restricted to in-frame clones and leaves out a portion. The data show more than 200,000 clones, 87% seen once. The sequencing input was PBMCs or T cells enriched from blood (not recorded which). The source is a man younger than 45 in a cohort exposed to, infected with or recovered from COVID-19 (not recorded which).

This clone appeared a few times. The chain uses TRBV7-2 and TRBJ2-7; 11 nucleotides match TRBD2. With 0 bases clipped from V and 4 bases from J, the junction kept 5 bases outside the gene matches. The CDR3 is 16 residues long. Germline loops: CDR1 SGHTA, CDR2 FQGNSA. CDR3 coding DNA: TGTGCCAGCAGCTTAGCATCCGGGACTAGCGGTTACGAGCAGTACTTC. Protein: CASSLASGTSGYEQYF.

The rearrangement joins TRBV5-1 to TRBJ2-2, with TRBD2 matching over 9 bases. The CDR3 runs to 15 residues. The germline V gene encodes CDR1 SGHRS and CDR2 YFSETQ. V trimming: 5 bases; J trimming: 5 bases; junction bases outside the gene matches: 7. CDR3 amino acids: CASRPTSGPTGELFF. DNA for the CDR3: TGCGCCAGCAGACCGACTAGCGGCCCTACCGGGGAGCTGTTTTTT.

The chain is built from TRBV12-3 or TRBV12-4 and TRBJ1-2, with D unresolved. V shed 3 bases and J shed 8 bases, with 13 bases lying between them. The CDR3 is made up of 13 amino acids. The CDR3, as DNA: TGTGCCAGCAGTTTTAAGACTTTTTTGGGCTACACCTTC. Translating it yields CASSFKTFLGYTF.

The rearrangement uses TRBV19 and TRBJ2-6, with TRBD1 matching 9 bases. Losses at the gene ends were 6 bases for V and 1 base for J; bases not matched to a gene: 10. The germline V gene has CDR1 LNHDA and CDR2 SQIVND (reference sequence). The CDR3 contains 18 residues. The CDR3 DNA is TGTGCCAGTAGAAAGGACAGGGGACGGCTTTCTGGGGCCAACGTCCTGACTTTC. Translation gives CASRKDRGRLSGANVLTF.

As DNA, the CDR3 is TGTGCCAGCAGCGTGGGATTCGAGGGGGATCCAGAGACCCAGTACTTC. It codes for CASSVGFEGDPETQYF. V and J are TRBV5-4 and TRBJ2-5; D might be TRBD1 (6 bases). The CDR3 covers 16 residues. Looked up from germline, CDR1 is SGHNT and CDR2 is YYREEE (reference sequence). V lost 4 bases and J lost 4, with 20 bases in between.

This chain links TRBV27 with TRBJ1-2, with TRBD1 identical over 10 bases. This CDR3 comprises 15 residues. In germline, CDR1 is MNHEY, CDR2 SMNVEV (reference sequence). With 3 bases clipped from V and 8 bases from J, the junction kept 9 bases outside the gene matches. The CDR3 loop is CASSLLGTGEKGYTF. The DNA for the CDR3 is TGTGCCAGCAGTTTGCTCGGGACAGGGGAAAAGGGCTACACCTTC.

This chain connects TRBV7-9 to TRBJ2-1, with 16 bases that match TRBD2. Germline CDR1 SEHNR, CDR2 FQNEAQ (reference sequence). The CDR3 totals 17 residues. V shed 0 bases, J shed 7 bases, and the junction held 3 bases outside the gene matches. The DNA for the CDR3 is TGTGCCAGCAGCTTAGCCATGGGACTAGCGGGAGGGAATGAGCAGTTCTTC. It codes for CASSLAMGLAGGNEQFF.

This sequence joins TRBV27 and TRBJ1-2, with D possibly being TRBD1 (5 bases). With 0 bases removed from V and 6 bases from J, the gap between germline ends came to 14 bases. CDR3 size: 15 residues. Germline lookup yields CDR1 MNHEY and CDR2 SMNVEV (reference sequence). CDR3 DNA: TGTGCCAGCAGTTTATCAAGCCCCCAGGGAAATGGCTACACCTTC. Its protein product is CASSLSSPQGNGYTF.

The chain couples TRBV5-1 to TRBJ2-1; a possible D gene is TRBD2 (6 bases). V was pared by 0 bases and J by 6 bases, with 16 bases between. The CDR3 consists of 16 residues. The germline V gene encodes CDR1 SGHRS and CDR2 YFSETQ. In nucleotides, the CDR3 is TGCGCCAGCAGCTTGGCCCGATACGGGAGCCTCAATGAGCAGTTCTTC. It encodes CASSLARYGSLNEQFF.

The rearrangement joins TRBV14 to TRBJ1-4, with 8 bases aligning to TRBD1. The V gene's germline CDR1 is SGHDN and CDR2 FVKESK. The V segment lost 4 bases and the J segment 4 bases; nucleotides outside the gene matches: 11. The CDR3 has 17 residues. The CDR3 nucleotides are TGTGCCAGCAGCCCATACGACAGGGGTTCGGATAATGAAAAACTGTTTTTT. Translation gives CASSPYDRGSDNEKLFF.

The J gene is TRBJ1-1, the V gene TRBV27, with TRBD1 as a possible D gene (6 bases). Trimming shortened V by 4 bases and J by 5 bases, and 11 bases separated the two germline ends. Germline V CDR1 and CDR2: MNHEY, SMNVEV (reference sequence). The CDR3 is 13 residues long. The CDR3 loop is CASSSGEWTEAFF. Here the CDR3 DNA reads TGTGCCAGCAGTTCAGGGGAATGGACTGAAGCTTTCTTT.

CDR3 sequence (DNA): TGTGCCAGCAGTTCCGGACAGCACCTACTCGACAATGAGCAGTTCTTC. It is translated as CASSSGQHLLDNEQFF. This chain uses TRBV6-6 with TRBJ2-1; tentatively, D is TRBD1 (6 bases). This CDR3 has 16 amino acids. Germline lookup yields CDR1 MNHNY and CDR2 SVGAGI (reference sequence). Trimming pared 4 bases from V and 5 bases from J, leaving 18 bases between.

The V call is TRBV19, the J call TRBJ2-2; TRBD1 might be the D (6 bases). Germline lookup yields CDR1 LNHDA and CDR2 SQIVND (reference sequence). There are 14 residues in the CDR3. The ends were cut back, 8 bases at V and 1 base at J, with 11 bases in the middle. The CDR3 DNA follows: TGTGCCAGTTGCAAACAGGGGAACACCGGGGAGCTGTTTTTT. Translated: CASCKQGNTGELFF.

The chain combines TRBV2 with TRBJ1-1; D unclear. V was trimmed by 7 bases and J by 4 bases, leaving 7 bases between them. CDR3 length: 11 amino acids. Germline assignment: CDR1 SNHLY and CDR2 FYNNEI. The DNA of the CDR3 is TGTGCCAGCATCCCGGGCACTGAAGCTTTCTTT. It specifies CASIPGTEAFF.

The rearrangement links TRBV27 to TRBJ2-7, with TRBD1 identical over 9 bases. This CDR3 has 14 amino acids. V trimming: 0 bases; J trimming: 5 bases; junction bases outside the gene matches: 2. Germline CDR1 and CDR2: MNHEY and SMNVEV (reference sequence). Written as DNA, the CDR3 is TGTGCCAGCAGTTTATCGGGACAGGGAGACGAGCAGTACTTC. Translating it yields CASSLSGQGDEQYF.

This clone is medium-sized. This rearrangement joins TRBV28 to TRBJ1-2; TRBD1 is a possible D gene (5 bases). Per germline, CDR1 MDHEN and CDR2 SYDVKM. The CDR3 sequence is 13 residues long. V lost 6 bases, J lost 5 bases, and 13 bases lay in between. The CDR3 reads CASSSGAGYGYTF. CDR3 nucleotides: TGTGCCAGCAGCTCTGGGGCGGGATATGGCTACACCTTC.

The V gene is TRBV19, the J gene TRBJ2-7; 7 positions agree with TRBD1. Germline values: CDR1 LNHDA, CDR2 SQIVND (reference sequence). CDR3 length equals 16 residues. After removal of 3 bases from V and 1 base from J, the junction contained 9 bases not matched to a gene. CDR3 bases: TGTGCCAGTAGTATTGGGAACAGGGGTCCTTCCTACGAGCAGTACTTC. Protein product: CASSIGNRGPSYEQYF.

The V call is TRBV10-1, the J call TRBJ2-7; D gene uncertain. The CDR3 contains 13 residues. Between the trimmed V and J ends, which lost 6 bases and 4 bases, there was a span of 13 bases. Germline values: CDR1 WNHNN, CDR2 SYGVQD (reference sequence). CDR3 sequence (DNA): TGCGCCAGCAGGGTAAAGAGGTCGTACGAGCAGTACTTC. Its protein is CASRVKRSYEQYF.

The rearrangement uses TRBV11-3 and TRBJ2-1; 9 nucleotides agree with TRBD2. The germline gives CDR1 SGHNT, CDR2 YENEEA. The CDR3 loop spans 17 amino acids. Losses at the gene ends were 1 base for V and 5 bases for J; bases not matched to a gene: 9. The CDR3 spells CASSLAAGGPRDNEQFF. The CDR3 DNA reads TGTGCCAGCAGCTTAGCTGCGGGAGGGCCGAGGGACAATGAGCAGTTCTTC.

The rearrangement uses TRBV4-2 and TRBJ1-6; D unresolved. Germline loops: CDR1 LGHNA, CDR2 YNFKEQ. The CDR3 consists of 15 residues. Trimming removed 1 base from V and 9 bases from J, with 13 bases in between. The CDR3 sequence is CASSQGGGLFSPLHF. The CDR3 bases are TGTGCCAGCAGCCAAGGTGGAGGGTTATTTTCACCCCTCCACTTT.

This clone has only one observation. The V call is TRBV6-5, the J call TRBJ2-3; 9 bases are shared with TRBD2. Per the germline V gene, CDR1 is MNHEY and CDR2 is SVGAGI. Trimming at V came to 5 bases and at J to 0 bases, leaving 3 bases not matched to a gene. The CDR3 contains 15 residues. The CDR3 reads CASSRAGGSTDTQYF. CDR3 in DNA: TGTGCCAGCAGTAGGGCGGGAGGGAGCACAGATACGCAGTATTTT.

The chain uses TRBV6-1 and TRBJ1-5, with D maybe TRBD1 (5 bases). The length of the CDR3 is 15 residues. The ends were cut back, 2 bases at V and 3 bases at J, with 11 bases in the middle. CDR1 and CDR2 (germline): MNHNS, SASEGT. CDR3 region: CASSELGGLNQPQHF. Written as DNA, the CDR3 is TGTGCCAGCAGTGAATTGGGGGGACTCAATCAGCCCCAGCATTTT.

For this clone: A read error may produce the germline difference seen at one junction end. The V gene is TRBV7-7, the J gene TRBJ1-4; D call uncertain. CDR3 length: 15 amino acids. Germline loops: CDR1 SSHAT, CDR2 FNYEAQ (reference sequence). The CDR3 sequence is CASSPTAATNEKLFF. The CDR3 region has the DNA TGTGCTAGCAGCCCTACCGCTGCAACTAATGAAAAACTGTTTTTT.